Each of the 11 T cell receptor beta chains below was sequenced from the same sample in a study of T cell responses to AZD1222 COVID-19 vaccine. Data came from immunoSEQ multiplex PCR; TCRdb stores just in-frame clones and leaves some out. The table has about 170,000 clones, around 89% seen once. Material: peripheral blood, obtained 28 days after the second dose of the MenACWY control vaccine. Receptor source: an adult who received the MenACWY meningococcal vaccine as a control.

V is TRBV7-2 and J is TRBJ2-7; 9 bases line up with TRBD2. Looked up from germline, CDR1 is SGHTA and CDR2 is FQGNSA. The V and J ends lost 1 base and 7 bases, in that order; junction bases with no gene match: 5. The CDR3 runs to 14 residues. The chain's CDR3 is CASSLGATSGEQYF. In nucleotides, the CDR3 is TGTGCCAGCAGCTTAGGGGCTACTAGCGGGGAGCAGTACTTC.

Here the CDR3 reads CASSLVAEQYEQYF. In DNA, the CDR3 is TGCGCCAGCAGCTTGGTGGCGGAGCAGTACGAGCAGTACTTC. The V and J genes are TRBV5-1 and TRBJ2-7; D unresolved. The CDR3 runs to 14 residues. Trimming stripped 0 bases from V and 4 bases from J, with 11 bases between. The germline V gene encodes CDR1 SGHRS and CDR2 YFSETQ.

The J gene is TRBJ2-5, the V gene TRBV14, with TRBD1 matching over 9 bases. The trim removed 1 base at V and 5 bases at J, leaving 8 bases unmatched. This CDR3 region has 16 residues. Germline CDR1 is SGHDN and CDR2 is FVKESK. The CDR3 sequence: CASSQAEHRGRETQYF. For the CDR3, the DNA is TGTGCCAGCAGCCAAGCTGAACACAGGGGGCGGGAGACCCAGTACTTC.

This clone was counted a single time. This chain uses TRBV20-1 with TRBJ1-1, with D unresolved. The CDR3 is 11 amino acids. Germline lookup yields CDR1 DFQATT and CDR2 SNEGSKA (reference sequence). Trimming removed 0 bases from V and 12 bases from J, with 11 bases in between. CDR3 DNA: TGCAGTGCTAGAGAAGCACAGTGGCCTTTCTTT. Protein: CSAREAQWPFF.

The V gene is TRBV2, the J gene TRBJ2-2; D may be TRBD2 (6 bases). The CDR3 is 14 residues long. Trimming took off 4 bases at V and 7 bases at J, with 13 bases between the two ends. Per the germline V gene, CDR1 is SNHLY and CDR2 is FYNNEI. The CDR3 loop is CASSGMGLYGELFF. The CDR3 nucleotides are TGTGCCAGCAGTGGGATGGGACTGTACGGGGAGCTGTTTTTT. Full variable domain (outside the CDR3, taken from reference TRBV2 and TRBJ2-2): EPEVTQTPSHQVTQMGQEVILRCVPISNHLYFYWYRQILGQKVEFLVSFYNNEISEKSEIFDDQFSVERPDGSNFTLKIRSTKLEDSAMYFCASSGMGLYGELFFGEGSRLTVL.

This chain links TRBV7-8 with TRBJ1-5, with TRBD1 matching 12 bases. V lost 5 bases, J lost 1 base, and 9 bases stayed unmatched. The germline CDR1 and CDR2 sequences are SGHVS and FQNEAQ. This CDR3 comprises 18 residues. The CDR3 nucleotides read TGTGCCAGCAGCGTGGGACAGGGGGCGATTGTGAGCAATCAGCCCCAGCATTTT. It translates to CASSVGQGAIVSNQPQHF.

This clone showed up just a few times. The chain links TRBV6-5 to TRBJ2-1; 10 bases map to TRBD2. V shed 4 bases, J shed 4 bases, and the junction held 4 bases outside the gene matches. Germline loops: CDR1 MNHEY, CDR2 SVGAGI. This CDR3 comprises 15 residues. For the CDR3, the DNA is TGTGCCAGCAGTTTCCTAGCGGGAGTTTACAATGAGCAGTTCTTC. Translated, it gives CASSFLAGVYNEQFF.

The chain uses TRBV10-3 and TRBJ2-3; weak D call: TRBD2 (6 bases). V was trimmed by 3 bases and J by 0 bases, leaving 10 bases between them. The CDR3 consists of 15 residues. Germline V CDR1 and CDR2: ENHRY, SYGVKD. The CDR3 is CAISDVAGSTDTQYF. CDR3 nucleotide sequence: TGTGCCATCAGTGACGTCGCGGGAAGCACAGATACGCAGTATTTT.

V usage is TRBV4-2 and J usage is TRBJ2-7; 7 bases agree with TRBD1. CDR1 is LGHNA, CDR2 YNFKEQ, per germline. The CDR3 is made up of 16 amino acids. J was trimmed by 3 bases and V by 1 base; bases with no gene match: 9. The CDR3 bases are TGTGCCAGCAGCCAAGCCGTGGGACAGAACTTCTACGAGCAGTACTTC. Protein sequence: CASSQAVGQNFYEQYF.

The CDR3 DNA reads as TGTGCCAGCAGTTATACGGACAGCTATCAGCCCCAGCATTTT. Amino acids: CASSYTDSYQPQHF. This chain connects TRBV6-2 or TRBV6-3 to TRBJ1-5; a possible D gene is TRBD1 (6 bases). The germline V gene has CDR1 MNHEY and CDR2 SVGEGT. Trimming took off 3 bases at V and 5 bases at J, with 11 bases between the two ends. The CDR3 runs 14 residues.

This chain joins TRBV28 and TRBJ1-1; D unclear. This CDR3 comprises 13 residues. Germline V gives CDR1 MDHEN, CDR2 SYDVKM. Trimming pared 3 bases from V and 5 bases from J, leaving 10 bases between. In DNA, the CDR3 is TGTGCCAGCAGTTTTTCTTTGGGGACTGAAGCTTTCTTT. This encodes CASSFSLGTEAFF. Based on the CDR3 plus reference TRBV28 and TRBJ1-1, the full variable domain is DVKVTQSSRYLVKRTGEKVFLECVQDMDHENMFWYRQDPGLGLRLIYFSYDVKMKEKGDIPEGYSVSREKKERFSLILESASTNQTSMYLCASSFSLGTEAFFGQGTRLTVV.